These 8 T cell receptor beta chains were all obtained from the same sample, sequenced in a study of T-cell reconstitution after alpha-beta-depleted transplantation in children. Construction of the TCRbeta library involved unique molecular identifiers. MiXCR was run by TCRdb on the PCR reads, yielding one entry per CDR3 protein. The sample holds roughly 350,000 distinct CDR3 sequences, about 17% seen once. Specimen: PBMCs, mostly from graft donor cells, collected 360 days after TCRalphabeta/CD19-depleted stem cell transplant. These receptors were collected from a male patient under 10 years old who had a stem cell transplant for acute lymphoblastic leukemia, so the T cells may come from the graft donor.

Only a few counts were recorded for this clonotype. The chain combines TRBV12-3 or TRBV12-4 with TRBJ2-1, with 15 positions matching TRBD2. The CDR3 runs 16 residues. V was pared by 6 bases and J by 4 bases, with 4 bases of the junction left unmatched. The CDR3 loop reads CASSRTSGRAYNEQFF. As DNA, the CDR3 is TGTGCCAGCAGCCGGACTAGCGGGAGGGCATACAATGAGCAGTTCTTC.

This clonotype has just a few counts. One junction end does not reproduce the germline sequence, and a read error may be involved. The V and J genes are TRBV7-7 and TRBJ2-5; 11 bases map to TRBD2. CDR3 length: 15 residues. Germline-derived CDR1 and CDR2 are SSHAT and FNYEAQ (reference sequence). CDR3 region: CASSPLAGDQETQYF. The CDR3 DNA is TGTGCTAGCAGCCCACTAGCGGGAGACCAAGAGACCCAGTACTTC.

The chain recombines TRBV3-1 with TRBJ1-5; D may be TRBD1 (6 bases). Germline values: CDR1 LGHDT, CDR2 YNNKEL (reference sequence). V was pared by 4 bases and J by 2 bases, with 9 bases between. The CDR3 is 14 amino acids. This CDR3 reads CASSPGHGNQPQHF. In DNA, the CDR3 is TGTGCCAGCAGCCCGGGACACGGCAATCAGCCCCAGCATTTT.

This clonotype was picked up a small number of times. V usage is TRBV5-5 and J usage is TRBJ2-4; D may be TRBD1 or TRBD2 (5 bases each). Looked up from germline, CDR1 is SGHKS and CDR2 is YYEKEE (reference sequence). V dropped 1 base and J dropped 0 bases, with 14 bases sitting between them. This CDR3 is built from 17 residues. CDR3 coding DNA: TGTGCCAGCAGCTTGAATGGCAGGGACCTAGCCAAAAACATTCAGTACTTC. Translated: CASSLNGRDLAKNIQYF.

On this clonotype itself: A much bigger clone sits one base away, suggesting this may be a read error. The chain couples TRBV5-1 to TRBJ2-6, with D perhaps TRBD1 (5 bases). The CDR3 length is 14 residues. Per germline, CDR1 SGHRS and CDR2 YFSETQ. Here the CDR3 reads CASSSLSGAYVLTF. Here the CDR3 DNA reads TGCGCCAGCAGCTCGCTATCTGGGGCCTACGTCCTGACTTTC. Based on the CDR3 plus reference TRBV5-1 and TRBJ2-6, the full variable domain is KAGVTQTPRYLIKTRGQQVTLSCSPISGHRSVSWYQQTPGQGLQFLFEYFSETQRNKGNFPGRFSGRQFSNSRSEMNVSTLELGDSALYLCASSSLSGAYVLTFGAGSRLTVL.

Comments on this clonotype: This may stem from a read error, because a much larger clone lies one nucleotide away. The rearrangement uses TRBV7-6 and TRBJ2-2; D remains ambiguous. CDR3 length: 11 residues. Germline values: CDR1 SGHVS, CDR2 FNYEAQ. Trimming removed 3 bases at V and 7 bases at J, with 3 bases between. For the CDR3, the DNA is TGTGCCAGCAGCTTTGACGGGGAGCTGTTTTTT. Translating it yields CASSFDGELFF.

This clonotype was observed a single time. The V and J genes are TRBV20-1 and TRBJ2-7; 14 bases agree with TRBD2. This CDR3 region has 17 residues. Germline V gene sequence: CDR1 DFQATT, CDR2 SNEGSKA (reference sequence). V trimming: 3 bases; J trimming: 3 bases; junction bases outside the gene matches: 10. The CDR3 nucleotides read TGCAGTGCTAGTGTGGAGACTAGCGGGAGGGCCCTCTACGAGCAGTACTTC. Protein sequence: CSASVETSGRALYEQYF.

In this sample, this clonotype turned up many times. The chain joins TRBV15 to TRBJ1-3; possibly TRBD1 for D (5 bases). Germline V gene data show CDR1 as LNHNV and CDR2 as YYDKDF (reference sequence). The germline V and J ends were trimmed by 5 bases and 0 bases, with 11 bases remaining between them. This CDR3 contains 15 residues. DNA for the CDR3: TGTGCCACCAGCCACCGACAGCACTCTGGAAACACCATATATTTT. This codes for CATSHRQHSGNTIYF.